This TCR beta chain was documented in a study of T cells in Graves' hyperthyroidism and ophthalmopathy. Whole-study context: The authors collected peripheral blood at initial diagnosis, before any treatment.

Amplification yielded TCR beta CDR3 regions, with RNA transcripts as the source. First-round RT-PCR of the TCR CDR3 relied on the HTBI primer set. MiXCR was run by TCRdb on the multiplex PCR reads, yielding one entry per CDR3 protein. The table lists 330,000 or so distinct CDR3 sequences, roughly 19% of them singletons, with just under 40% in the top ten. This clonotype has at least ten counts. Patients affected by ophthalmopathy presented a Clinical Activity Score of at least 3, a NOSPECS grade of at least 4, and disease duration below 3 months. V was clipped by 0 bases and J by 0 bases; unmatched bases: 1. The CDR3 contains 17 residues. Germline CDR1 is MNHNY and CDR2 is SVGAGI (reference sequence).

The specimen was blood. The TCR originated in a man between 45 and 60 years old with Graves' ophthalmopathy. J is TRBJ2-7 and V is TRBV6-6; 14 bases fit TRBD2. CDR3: CASSYSGTSGSSYEQYF. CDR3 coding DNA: TGTGCCAGCAGTTACTCCGGGACTAGCGGGAGCTCCTACGAGCAGTACTTC.